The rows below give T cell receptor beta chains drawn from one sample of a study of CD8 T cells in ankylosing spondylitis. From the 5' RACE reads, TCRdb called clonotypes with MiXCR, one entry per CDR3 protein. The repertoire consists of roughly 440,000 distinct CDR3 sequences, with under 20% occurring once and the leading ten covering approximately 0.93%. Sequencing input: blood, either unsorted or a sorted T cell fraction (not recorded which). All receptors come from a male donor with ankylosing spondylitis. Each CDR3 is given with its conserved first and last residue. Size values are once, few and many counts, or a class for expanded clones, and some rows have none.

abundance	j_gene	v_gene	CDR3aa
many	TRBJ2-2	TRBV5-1	CASSLGQSNTGELFF
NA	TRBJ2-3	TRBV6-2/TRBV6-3	CASISGRAGTDTQYF
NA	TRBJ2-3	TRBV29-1	CSVVVVGLAATDTQYF
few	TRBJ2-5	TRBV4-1	CASSQDSGSFRETQYF
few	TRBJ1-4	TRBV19	CASSTPGYGEKLFF
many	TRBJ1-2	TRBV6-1	CASSQRQSTVYGYTF
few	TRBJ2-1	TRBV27	CASSLLGIVDNEQFF
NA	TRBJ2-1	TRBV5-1	CASSLLRAAYNEQFF
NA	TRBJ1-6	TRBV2	CASSENSPERSPLHF
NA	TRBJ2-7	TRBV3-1	CASSHLEKGYEQYF
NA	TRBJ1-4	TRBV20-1	CSARVQGTGWGATNEKLFF
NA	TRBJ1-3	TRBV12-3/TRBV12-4	CASTKNGASGNTIYF
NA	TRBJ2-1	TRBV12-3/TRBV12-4	CASRQSGGVLNEQFF
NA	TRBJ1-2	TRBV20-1	CSASQGNRNYGYTF
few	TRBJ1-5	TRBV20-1	CSARVGTGSKGNQPQHF
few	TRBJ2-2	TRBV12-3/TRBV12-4	CASSRTSGGAFTGELFF
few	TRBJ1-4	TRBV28	CASSLGGEEKLFF
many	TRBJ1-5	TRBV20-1	CSAARQEHNQPQHF
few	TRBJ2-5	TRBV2	CASSPVGLAGQETQYF
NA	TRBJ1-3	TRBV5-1	CASSLARGQARVF
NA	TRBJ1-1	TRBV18	CASSSDENTEAFF
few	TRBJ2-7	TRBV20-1	CSARANYEQYF